Below, 28 T cell receptor beta chains from the same sample are listed, as sequenced in a study of T-cell memory formation after mild COVID-19. Each CDR3 protein gets one entry after TCRdb re-called the 5' RACE reads with MiXCR. The top ten hold 20% to 25% of the sample, which has around 310,000 distinct CDR3 sequences, about a sixth seen once. Sequencing used PBMCs or a T cell subset sorted from them (not recorded which). The receptors here all came from a man between 18 and 29 years old who had mild COVID-19 (a few samples of this study predate the infection). Cell type and time point are not known.

This clonotype occurred a few times. This chain joins TRBV5-4 and TRBJ2-3; the D gene is possibly TRBD1 (8 bases). Germline CDR1 reads SGHNT; CDR2 reads YYREEE (reference sequence). The CDR3 is 16 residues long. V dropped 2 bases and J dropped 1 base, with 14 bases sitting between them. The CDR3 nucleotides read TGTGCCAGCAGCTTCCGGACAGGGAGGGGCACAGATACGCAGTATTTT. It translates to CASSFRTGRGTDTQYF.

This clonotype has a handful of counts. The V gene is TRBV20-1, the J gene TRBJ1-2, with 11 nucleotides matching TRBD1. The CDR3 has 12 amino acids. The V gene end was trimmed by 5 bases and the J gene end by 8 bases; junction bases not matched to a gene: 4. Looked up from germline, CDR1 is DFQATT and CDR2 is SNEGSKA (reference sequence). This CDR3 is CSAADRGRGYTF. CDR3 nucleotides: TGCAGTGCTGCGGACAGGGGGCGAGGCTACACCTTC.

As for this clonotype: Just one base apart from a much larger clone, this may be a read error. The rearrangement links TRBV5-1 to TRBJ1-1; 9 positions agree with TRBD1. Looked up from germline, CDR1 is SGHRS and CDR2 is YFSETQ. The CDR3 sequence is 14 residues long. CDR3 residues: CAISLLQGATEAFF. The DNA for the CDR3 is TGCGCCATCAGCTTGCTACAGGGGGCAACTGAAGCTTTCTTT. Using reference TRBV5-1 and TRBJ1-1 for the parts outside the CDR3, the full variable domain is KAGVTQTPRYLIKTRGQQVTLSCSPISGHRSVSWYQQTPGQGLQFLFEYFSETQRNKGNFPGRFSGRQFSNSRSEMNVSTLELGDSALYLCAISLLQGATEAFFGQGTRLTVV.

In this sample, this clonotype turned up a few times. The chain joins TRBV12-3 or TRBV12-4 to TRBJ2-6; D possibly corresponds to TRBD1 (5 bases). V lost 5 bases and J 2 bases, leaving 16 bases between the germline ends. This CDR3 comprises 17 residues. The chain's CDR3 is CASSPGAGKAGANVLTF. CDR3 in DNA: TGTGCCAGCAGTCCTGGGGCAGGGAAGGCTGGGGCCAACGTCCTGACTTTC.

The rearrangement joins TRBV27 to TRBJ2-1; 9 bases are shared with TRBD1. Germline CDR1 and CDR2: MNHEY and SMNVEV (reference sequence). This CDR3 is 15 amino acids long. The trim removed 0 bases at V and 4 bases at J, leaving 1 base unmatched. CDR3 nucleotides: TGTGCCAGCAGTTTATCGGGGACAGGGTACAATGAGCAGTTCTTC. Translated, it gives CASSLSGTGYNEQFF.

Many counts were recorded for this clonotype. The CDR3 is CASRRTGSTFTDTQYF. The DNA for the CDR3 is TGTGCCAGCAGGAGGACCGGGAGCACCTTCACAGATACGCAGTATTTT. The chain combines TRBV5-6 with TRBJ2-3; D is possibly TRBD2 (6 bases). The CDR3 has 16 residues. The germline V gene encodes CDR1 SGHDT and CDR2 YYEEEE. V was pared by 5 bases and J by 2 bases, with 18 bases between.

The V call is TRBV7-2, the J call TRBJ2-7; 7 bases map to TRBD1. Trimming took 5 bases from V and 3 from J; bases not matched to a gene: 7. Germline CDR1 SGHTA, CDR2 FQGNSA. The CDR3 covers 14 residues. The chain's CDR3 is CASSLQGKGYEQYV. The CDR3 DNA reads TGTGCCAGCAGCCTACAGGGGAAGGGCTACGAGCAGTACGTC.

The chain recombines TRBV12-3 or TRBV12-4 with TRBJ1-2, with unresolved D. The V end lost 7 bases, the J end lost 7 bases, and 16 bases lay between the germline ends. There are 13 residues in the CDR3. The CDR3 region has the DNA TGTGCCAGCACCCCCGGGGAACCCCTTGGCTACACCTTC. It encodes CASTPGEPLGYTF.

This clonotype was counted between two and nine times. The V call is TRBV3-1, the J call TRBJ2-5; D may correspond to TRBD1 or TRBD2 (5 bases each). V was trimmed by 4 bases and J by 7 bases, leaving 16 bases between them. The germline gives CDR1 LGHDT, CDR2 YNNKEL (reference sequence). This CDR3 spans 14 amino acids. The CDR3 region has the DNA TGTGCCAGCAGCCCCTCGGGACCCCGGGGGACCCAGTACTTC. Amino acid sequence: CASSPSGPRGTQYF.

CDR3 amino acids: CASSPGGQSTGELFF. The CDR3 bases are TGTGCCAGCAGCCCCGGAGGGCAAAGCACCGGGGAGCTGTTTTTT. The genes are TRBV7-3 and TRBJ2-2; D may be TRBD2 (6 bases). The CDR3 is 15 amino acids. The V gene lost 5 bases and the J gene lost 4 bases, with 14 bases spanning the gap. Germline CDR1 SGHTA, CDR2 FQGTGA.

This clonotype was seen ten or more times. The chain joins TRBV24-1 to TRBJ2-3; D remains ambiguous. V gave up 3 bases and J gave up 0 bases, with 3 bases separating them. The CDR3 contains 13 residues. Germline V gene lookup returns CDR1 KGHDR and CDR2 SFDVKD. The CDR3 sequence: CATSDGSTDTQYF. The CDR3 DNA reads TGTGCCACCAGTGATGGGAGCACAGATACGCAGTATTTT.

This clonotype was found a few times. V gene TRBV6-8 combines with J gene TRBJ2-1; D gene ambiguous. The V and J ends lost 7 bases and 9 bases respectively, with 10 bases between them. From germline, CDR1 is MNHGY and CDR2 SAAAGT. This CDR3 has 11 amino acids. The CDR3 is CASKNYTEQFF. CDR3 nucleotide sequence: TGTGCCAGCAAAAACTATACTGAGCAGTTCTTC.

The rearrangement joins TRBV5-1 to TRBJ1-1; D perhaps matches TRBD1 (5 bases). The CDR3 has 15 amino acids. In germline, CDR1 is SGHRS, CDR2 YFSETQ. Trimming took off 0 bases at V and 4 bases at J, with 13 bases between the two ends. CDR3 bases: TGCGCCAGCAGCTTGGCTCCCGGGGGGGGCACTGAAGCTTTCTTT. Protein sequence: CASSLAPGGGTEAFF.

The J gene is TRBJ2-2, the V gene TRBV28; D may be TRBD2 (6 bases). The CDR3 runs 14 residues. V was clipped by 7 bases and J by 3 bases, with 12 bases between them. In germline, CDR1 is MDHEN, CDR2 SYDVKM. CDR3 sequence reads: CASKEGRDTGELFF. The DNA of the CDR3 is TGTGCCAGCAAGGAGGGCAGAGACACCGGGGAGCTGTTTTTT.

This clonotype was seen a few times. The genes are TRBV3-1 and TRBJ1-5; D unresolved. The V end was cut by 4 bases, the J end by 6 bases, with 10 bases between. The CDR3 spans 13 residues. CDR1 and CDR2 (germline): LGHDT, YNNKEL (reference sequence). CDR3 DNA sequence: TGTGCCAGCAGCCTGGGAAATGGTCAGCCCCAGCATTTT. This sequence encodes CASSLGNGQPQHF.

The J gene is TRBJ1-3, the V gene TRBV7-9; D unclear. The CDR3 is 15 amino acids. The germline V gene encodes CDR1 SEHNR and CDR2 FQNEAQ (reference sequence). V was cut by 1 base and J by 2 bases, with 9 bases left in between. The CDR3 nucleotides read TGTGCCAGCAGCTTAGTGGTCTTGGCTGGAAACACCATATATTTT. The encoded protein is CASSLVVLAGNTIYF.

This clonotype has only a few counts. The chain is built from TRBV6-5 and TRBJ1-1; D is unclear. Germline assignment: CDR1 MNHEY and CDR2 SVGAGI. V was cut by 3 bases and J by 0 bases, with 23 bases left in between. CDR3 length: 19 amino acids. The CDR3 loop is CASSYLLLSGYNMNTEAFF. The CDR3 region has the DNA TGTGCCAGCAGTTATCTCTTACTCAGTGGATACAATATGAACACTGAAGCTTTCTTT.

The chain uses TRBV9 and TRBJ1-5, with D possibly matching TRBD1 (6 bases). V was trimmed by 3 bases and J by 4 bases, leaving 11 bases between them. The CDR3 spans 14 residues. CDR1 and CDR2 from the germline V gene are SGDLS and YYNGEE. The CDR3 nucleotides read TGTGCCAGCAGCGCGGCGGGACAAAATCAGCCCCAGCATTTT. Translation gives CASSAAGQNQPQHF.

This clonotype was seen a handful of times. This chain joins TRBV27 and TRBJ2-7; 9 positions match TRBD1. With V trimmed by 2 bases and J by 6 bases, 17 bases remained unmatched. Germline V gives CDR1 MNHEY, CDR2 SMNVEV (reference sequence). The CDR3 is made up of 18 amino acids. The CDR3 DNA sequence: TGTGCCAGCAGTTTAGACTCCCCCGGGACAGGGAAATGGTTCGAGCAGTACTTC. Its translation is CASSLDSPGTGKWFEQYF.

V usage is TRBV18 and J usage is TRBJ2-5; perhaps D is TRBD1 or TRBD2 (5 bases each). Germline loops: CDR1 KGHSH, CDR2 LQKENI. V shed 3 bases and J shed 5 bases, with 16 bases lying between them. CDR3 length equals 15 residues. The CDR3 region has the DNA TGTGCCAGCTCACCGCGAAGTCGAGGGGCGGAGACCCAGTACTTC. Protein: CASSPRSRGAETQYF.

CDR3 loop: CASSAWTGASSGANVLTF. The CDR3 DNA follows: TGTGCCAGCAGTGCCTGGACAGGGGCGAGCTCTGGGGCCAACGTCCTGACTTTC. V usage is TRBV6-6 and J usage is TRBJ2-6; 9 bases are a match to TRBD1. This CDR3 region has 18 residues. V gave up 5 bases and J gave up 0 bases; unmatched junction bases: 8. Germline CDR1 and CDR2: MNHNY and SVGAGI (reference sequence).

V is TRBV7-9 and J is TRBJ1-1; D is uncertain. Germline loops: CDR1 SEHNR, CDR2 FQNEAQ (reference sequence). The length of the CDR3 is 13 residues. Trimming took 2 bases from V and 8 from J, leaving 12 bases between them. The CDR3: CASSLLSQLEAFF. In nucleotides, the CDR3 is TGTGCCAGCAGCTTATTATCTCAGCTAGAAGCTTTCTTT.

This clonotype was counted many times. The chain is built from TRBV5-1 and TRBJ2-2; no clear D gene. There are 16 residues in the CDR3. The germline V and J ends were trimmed by 6 bases and 6 bases, with 21 bases remaining between them. Germline loops: CDR1 SGHRS, CDR2 YFSETQ. The CDR3 loop is CASTPPPYTLPGELFF. CDR3 nucleotide sequence: TGCGCCAGCACGCCGCCCCCGTACACCCTACCCGGGGAGCTGTTTTTT. Together with reference TRBV5-1 and TRBJ2-2, the CDR3 gives the full variable domain: KAGVTQTPRYLIKTRGQQVTLSCSPISGHRSVSWYQQTPGQGLQFLFEYFSETQRNKGNFPGRFSGRQFSNSRSEMNVSTLELGDSALYLCASTPPPYTLPGELFFGEGSRLTVL.

This clonotype was picked up a small number of times. The chain links TRBV12-3 or TRBV12-4 to TRBJ2-3, with D possibly being TRBD1 (6 bases). V was cut by 7 bases and J by 4 bases, with 15 bases left in between. The CDR3 consists of 14 residues. The CDR3 DNA reads as TGTGCCAGCACCCCCCAGGGGTTGGCAGATACGCAGTATTTT. It encodes CASTPQGLADTQYF.

This clonotype showed up just a few times. V gene TRBV6-2 or TRBV6-3 combines with J gene TRBJ1-2; D may be TRBD1 (5 bases). Germline values: CDR1 MNHEY, CDR2 SVGEGT. The CDR3 is made up of 13 amino acids. V lost 3 bases, J lost 8 bases, and 13 bases lay in between. CDR3 region: CASSYFAQAGYTF. The CDR3 region has the DNA TGTGCCAGCAGTTATTTCGCACAGGCCGGCTACACCTTC.

The sample holds a few counts of this clonotype. This chain joins TRBV5-1 and TRBJ2-4; TRBD2 agrees at 11 bases. CDR1 and CDR2 (germline): SGHRS, YFSETQ. The V segment lost 4 bases and the J segment 6 bases; nucleotides outside the gene matches: 3. The CDR3 has 14 amino acids. CDR3 DNA sequence: TGCGCCAGCAGCCTAGCGGGGGGCAGAAACATTCAGTACTTC. Amino acids: CASSLAGGRNIQYF.

This chain joins TRBV20-1 and TRBJ1-1; D remains unclear. Germline lookup yields CDR1 DFQATT and CDR2 SNEGSKA (reference sequence). The CDR3 length is 13 residues. Trimming stripped 3 bases from V and 2 bases from J, with 10 bases between. As DNA, the CDR3 is TGCAGTGCTAGTAATAGCTTAAACACTGAAGCTTTCTTT. Translation: CSASNSLNTEAFF.

The chain links TRBV12-3 or TRBV12-4 to TRBJ1-2; D possibly corresponds to TRBD1 (6 bases). The CDR3 covers 14 residues. The V end lost 3 bases, the J end lost 3 bases, and 11 bases lay between the germline ends. CDR3 sequence (DNA): TGTGCCAGCAGTTTGGTGCCAGGGGACTATGGCTACACCTTC. This encodes CASSLVPGDYGYTF.